A single sample gave rise to the 5 T cell receptor beta chains below, sequenced in a study of cytomegalovirus exposure and HLA in healthy donors. Measured with immunoSEQ multiplex PCR; TCRdb has only the in-frame clones, and not every one. There are about 400,000 clones in the sample; about nine tenths occur only once, and 0.83% lies in the top ten. Specimen: PBMCs. The receptors were gathered from a woman in her late teens or twenties in good health and CMV-seronegative.

A few counts support this clone. V is TRBV10-1 and J is TRBJ2-1, with 9 bases matching TRBD1. Germline-derived CDR1 and CDR2 are WNHNN and SYGVQD (reference sequence). CDR3 size: 14 residues. J was trimmed by 9 bases and V by 7 bases; bases with no gene match: 10. CDR3 amino acids: CASTSGQGPGEQFF. DNA for the CDR3: TGCGCCAGCACCTCTGGACAGGGGCCGGGTGAGCAGTTCTTC.

The rearrangement uses TRBV5-1 and TRBJ1-4; weak D call: TRBD1 (6 bases). The germline CDR1 and CDR2 sequences are SGHRS and YFSETQ. The CDR3 has 15 residues. The V gene lost 0 bases and the J gene lost 6 bases, with 12 bases spanning the gap. In DNA, the CDR3 is TGCGCCAGCAGCTTGGCCCCCAGGGGTGATGAAAAACTGTTTTTT. Translating gives CASSLAPRGDEKLFF.

The rearrangement links TRBV7-3 to TRBJ2-3, with 15 bases that match TRBD2. The CDR3 covers 15 residues. CDR1 is SGHTA, CDR2 FQGTGA, per germline. V was pared by 0 bases and J by 10 bases, with 2 bases of the junction left unmatched. The CDR3, as DNA: TGTGCCAGCAGCTTAACCGGACTAGCGGGAGGGGCGCAGTATTTT. The encoded protein is CASSLTGLAGGAQYF. The variable domain in full, with the rest retrieved from reference TRBV7-3 and TRBJ2-3, is GAGVSQTPSNKVTEKGKYVELRCDPISGHTALYWYRQSLGQGPEFLIYFQGTGAADDSGLPNDRFFAVRPEGSVSTLKIQRTERGDSAVYLCASSLTGLAGGAQYFGPGTRLTVL.

The chain uses TRBV2 and TRBJ1-5; D unclear. The CDR3 length is 16 residues. The V gene's germline CDR1 is SNHLY and CDR2 FYNNEI. Trimming cost V 6 bases and J 0 bases, with 15 bases left between them. The CDR3, as DNA: TGTGCCAGCAGCCCCCCAGGTCGGTATAGCAATCAGCCCCAGCATTTT. Translated, it gives CASSPPGRYSNQPQHF.

The chain joins TRBV7-3 to TRBJ2-7, with 10 bases lining up with TRBD2. The CDR3 has 14 amino acids. V trimming: 5 bases; J trimming: 3 bases; junction bases outside the gene matches: 4. Germline V gives CDR1 SGHTA, CDR2 FQGTGA. This CDR3 is CASSQGLADYEQYF. In DNA form, the CDR3 reads TGTGCCAGCAGCCAAGGACTAGCGGACTACGAGCAGTACTTC. Filled out from reference TRBV7-3 and TRBJ2-7, the complete variable domain reads GAGVSQTPSNKVTEKGKYVELRCDPISGHTALYWYRQSLGQGPEFLIYFQGTGAADDSGLPNDRFFAVRPEGSVSTLKIQRTERGDSAVYLCASSQGLADYEQYFGPGTRLTVT.